The sequence of this TCR beta chain was determined in a study of shared clonotypes between healthy human individuals. Terminally differentiated effector memory CD45RA+ cells were excluded from the naive CD8 cells, which were CD45RO-negative and positively selected for CCR7. Trimming left V 5 bases short and J 8 bases short, with 9 bases between. Germline V CDR1 and CDR2: LNHDA, SQIVND (reference sequence). The CDR3 has 11 residues. The input for sorted-subset replicate PCRs was around 0.2 ug DNA, about 29,000 T cell genomes. Sequenced by immunoSEQ multiplex PCR; TCRdb stores in-frame clones only, minus some. In the table there are 600,000 or so clones, roughly 95% of which are singletons.

V usage is TRBV19 and J usage is TRBJ1-2; D unresolved. Source material: naive CD8+ T cells sorted from blood. This receptor was obtained from a woman between 25 and 40 years old in good health. CDR3 nucleotide sequence: TGTGCCAGTAGTTCTTATCGGGGCTACACCTTC. It yields the protein CASSSYRGYTF.